This TCR beta chain stems from a study of blood T cell repertoires in COVID-19. Study information: The analysed material was cDNA or gDNA that came from T cells, B-cell-depleted T cells, or PBMCs.

The CDR3 runs to 14 residues. The germline V and J ends were trimmed by 6 bases and 2 bases, with 12 bases remaining between them. Germline V gene data show CDR1 as ENHRY and CDR2 as SYGVKD. Original processing methods: Amplification of reference gene primers was used by the study to estimate nucleated cell counts. Here immunoSEQ multiplex PCR was the method, and the copy in TCRdb shows in-frame clones only, minus some. The V and J calls and the clone size are those of that table, but D and trimming were determined from the DNA. The table includes 35,000 to 45,000 clones, 86% detected once. The chain has TRBV10-3 and TRBJ2-3, with a weak D call TRBD1 (5 bases). This clonotype was sampled from a man aged 70 or older with acute or convalescent COVID-19. The specimen sequenced was peripheral blood. The chain's CDR3 is CAIRSGITTDTQYF. The CDR3 DNA reads as TGTGCCATCAGATCAGGGATAACCACAGATACGCAGTATTTT.